This T cell receptor beta chain was captured in a study of identical twins (TCRdb year 2016). The study in broad terms: To test whether fetal clonotypes persist, the study used deep sequencing on TCR alpha and beta repertoires from monozygotic twins, unrelated adults of various ages, and cord blood. To rule out contamination, replicate twin experiments were performed at different times with different library preparation protocols.

The CDR3 sequence holds 15 residues, the cysteine and phenylalanine included. Only CDR3 DNA remains: 45 bases, in frame from the first base. CDR1 and CDR2 are read off the germline V gene as MDHEN and SYDVKM. V drops 6 bases and J drops 5 bases, leaving 20 bases in between. The library came from 5' RACE. Sequencer: Illumina HiSeq 2000. Template switching introduced a universal primer binding site; the final cDNA contained a unique molecular identifier, enabling accurate counting of TCR cDNA molecules. Specific primers in the conserved constant-segment region were used to synthesize first-strand cDNA for TCR alpha and beta chains. To control for contamination, each cDNA library was double barcoded with a SMART-Mk sample barcode plus Illumina barcodes. TruSeq adapter sequences, together with Illumina sample barcodes, were added in two successive PCR steps. Sequencing of the TCR alpha and beta cDNA libraries was done on the Illumina HiSeq platform using custom primers. The source study handled its data this way. MiGEC processed the raw reads to extract unique molecular identifiers, while MiXCR was used to determine the CDR3 positions. For each individual, recombination models were inferred using an EM algorithm with the repgenHMM and IGoR tools. The analysis of shared clonotypes was done with the tcR package in R, with sharing normalized by the product of cloneset sizes. To study raw recombination without the effects of thymic and clonal selection, out-of-frame nonproductive sequences were analyzed. TCRdb reprocessed the public reads (quality trimming at Q25 with fastp, clone calling with MiXCR) and kept in-frame beta chains. For every CDR3 protein sequence, its rows merge into one entry that carries the most common genes and DNA. Clone size and V and J calls follow TCRdb, not the original study. Here the sample has under 250,000 distinct CDR3 sequences; around 8% occur a single time. Less than 2% of the sample is in the top ten clones.

This clonotype has ten or more counts. Its antigen is not yet known. Base qualities are missing; no much larger clone stands one base away. Every donor in the study was a healthy Caucasian. The twin cohort comprised three pairs of female monozygotic twins, all aged about 18 to 29 years. Miltenyi CD45RO+ enrichment and human naive T-cell isolation kits were used to isolate memory (CD45RO+) and naive T cells from PBMC. The paper's findings and limits, for the study overall: Invariant T cells such as MAIT and iNKT could partly confound zero-insertion analyses, though diverse VJ usage argued against this for most clonotypes. Abundant cord blood beta clonotypes carried fewer insertions; young adult naive repertoires showed a weaker similar trend, while memory repertoires showed none. Recombination models systematically underestimated out-of-frame TCR alpha sharing in monozygotic twins but agreed with sharing between unrelated individuals. The excess sharing between twins in beta out-of-frame sequences was weaker because fewer shared sequences reduced the signal-to-noise ratio. Because the same donors could not be followed over many years, the conclusions relied on cross-sectional statistical analysis. Compared with coincidental sharing between unrelated individuals, out-of-frame TCR alpha sequences shared between twins had an excess of sequences with low generation probability.

These records were also assigned to another study, of yellow fever vaccine responses in identical twins. From the second report: The authors reported that the T cell response to vaccination in identical twins appeared partly convergent and partly personalized. Focusing on identical twins, the study followed the T cell clones that responded to the vaccine, and did so with precision.

The TCR originated in a woman aged 18-29 years in good health. The rearranged chain carries TRBV28 and TRBJ2-7, with a tentative D gene TRBD1 over 6 matching bases. The sequenced material came from memory (CD45RO+) T cells sorted from blood. Per the publication, the cell subset or site label means: CD45RO+ enriched T cells. The CDR3 region reads CASSPNNRVFNEQYF. The sequenced DNA: TGTGCCAGCAGCCCTAACAACAGGGTCTTCAACGAGCAGTACTTC.